This passage covers 17 T cell receptor beta chains from one sample sequenced in a study of T cells in Graves' hyperthyroidism and ophthalmopathy. Researchers took RNA transcripts and amplified the TCR beta CDR3 regions from them. The study used the HTBI primer set for a first-round RT-PCR of the TCR CDR3. Each CDR3 protein is one row after TCRdb ran MiXCR on the multiplex PCR reads. This table has hundreds of thousands of distinct CDR3 sequences, around 16% appearing once. Sequencing used blood. The receptors derive from a woman in her 30s with Graves' hyperthyroidism.

The chain uses TRBV5-6 and TRBJ2-1; a weak D match, TRBD2 (6 bases). V lost 4 bases to trimming and J lost 6 bases, with 17 bases between them. The germline CDR1 and CDR2 sequences are SGHDT and YYEEEE. This CDR3 spans 15 amino acids. The CDR3 DNA follows: TGTGCCAGCAGCACCCAGTTCGACGGGAGCAATGAGCAGTTCTTC. Protein: CASSTQFDGSNEQFF.

This clonotype was recorded a few times. The rearrangement uses TRBV12-5 and TRBJ2-5; maybe TRBD1 (5 bases). Germline assignment: CDR1 LGHNT and CDR2 FRNRAP. This CDR3 region has 13 residues. With 1 base removed from V and 2 bases from J, the gap between germline ends came to 5 bases. The CDR3 reads CASGLDRQETQYF. CDR3 coding DNA: TGTGCTAGTGGTTTGGACAGGCAAGAGACCCAGTACTTC. Variable domain in full (rest from reference TRBV12-5 and TRBJ2-5): DARVTQTPRHKVTEMGQEVTMRCQPILGHNTVFWYRQTMMQGLELLAYFRNRAPLDDSGMPKDRFSAEMPDATLATLKIQPSEPRDSAVYFCASGLDRQETQYFGPGTRLLVL.

This rearrangement joins TRBV12-3 or TRBV12-4 to TRBJ1-5; no definite D call. This CDR3 spans 15 amino acids. V was trimmed by 6 bases and J by 2 bases, leaving 14 bases between them. CDR3: CASSTARAGNQPQHF. CDR3 coding DNA: TGTGCCAGCAGCACCGCTCGAGCGGGCAATCAGCCCCAGCATTTT.

The table lists this clonotype with many counts. The V and J genes are TRBV5-1 and TRBJ2-1; a possible D gene is TRBD2 (5 bases). The length of the CDR3 is 13 residues. Trimming took 7 bases from V and 6 from J, leaving 14 bases between them. Germline CDR1 SGHRS, CDR2 YFSETQ. The CDR3 region is CASEGGWGNEQFF. CDR3 DNA: TGCGCCAGCGAGGGTGGTTGGGGCAATGAGCAGTTCTTC.

This clonotype was seen a handful of times. The V and J genes are TRBV3-1 and TRBJ2-3; 14 bases are a match to TRBD2. CDR1 LGHDT and CDR2 YNNKEL come from the germline V gene (reference sequence). The CDR3 loop spans 18 amino acids. V shed 1 base, J shed 5 bases, and the junction held 8 bases outside the gene matches. CDR3 protein: CASSQAEGLAGAGDTQYF. DNA for the CDR3: TGTGCCAGCAGCCAAGCTGAGGGACTAGCGGGAGCGGGAGATACGCAGTATTTT.

This clonotype was seen ten or more times. The CDR3 protein is CSAIDRPNLYEQYF. CDR3 bases: TGCAGTGCAATAGACAGACCTAACCTATACGAGCAGTACTTC. The V and J genes are TRBV20-1 and TRBJ2-7, with D maybe TRBD1 (5 bases). Germline-derived CDR1 and CDR2 are DFQATT and SNEGSKA (reference sequence). CDR3 length: 14 residues. The V end was cut by 6 bases, the J end by 4 bases, with 19 bases between.

Many counts were recorded for this clonotype. The V call is TRBV20-1, the J call TRBJ1-5, with D unclear. V shed 0 bases and J shed 0 bases, with 12 bases lying between them. CDR3 length: 16 amino acids. Germline lookup yields CDR1 DFQATT and CDR2 SNEGSKA (reference sequence). The CDR3 coding sequence is TGCAGTGCTAGAGAGGCGAAGGGATATAGCAATCAGCCCCAGCATTTT. Protein: CSAREAKGYSNQPQHF.

The chain carries TRBV29-1 and TRBJ1-3; the D is unclear. The CDR3 length is 12 residues. Trimming took 4 bases from V and 4 from J, leaving 8 bases between them. Germline V CDR1 and CDR2: SQVTM, ANQGSEA. As DNA, the CDR3 is TGCAGCGTTGTGGGAGGCGGAAACACCATATATTTT. It translates to CSVVGGGNTIYF.

This rearrangement joins TRBV20-1 to TRBJ1-5; D gene uncertain. The CDR3 is 14 amino acids. V lost 2 bases and J lost 0, with 8 bases in between. CDR1 is DFQATT and CDR2 is SNEGSKA in the germline V gene (reference sequence). The CDR3 bases are TGCAGTGCTAGAAGAGGCCCTAGCAATCAGCCCCAGCATTTT. It encodes CSARRGPSNQPQHF.

This clonotype was observed at least ten times. The chain recombines TRBV28 with TRBJ2-7, with 8 positions matching TRBD1. Germline V lookup: CDR1 MDHEN, CDR2 SYDVKM. This CDR3 region has 15 residues. V was clipped by 5 bases and J by 3 bases; unmatched bases: 9. The CDR3 sequence is CASSTTGDANYEQYF. The CDR3 region has the DNA TGTGCCAGCAGTACGACAGGGGACGCTAACTACGAGCAGTACTTC.

This clonotype appeared many times. The V gene is TRBV7-8, the J gene TRBJ2-7; D may match TRBD1 or TRBD2 (5 bases each). This CDR3 is 14 amino acids long. V was clipped by 2 bases and J by 5 bases, with 13 bases between them. Germline V gene sequence: CDR1 SGHVS, CDR2 FQNEAQ. CDR3 DNA: TGTGCCAGCAGCTTAAGAGACCAGGGACACGAGCAGTACTTC. Its translation: CASSLRDQGHEQYF.

The chain is built from TRBV28 and TRBJ2-3, with 9 nucleotides matching TRBD1. The V gene's germline CDR1 is MDHEN and CDR2 SYDVKM. Losses at the gene ends were 7 bases for V and 4 bases for J; bases not matched to a gene: 9. This CDR3 spans 15 amino acids. Written as DNA, the CDR3 is TGTGCCAGCACTGCCCAGGGGACAGGGTCAGATACGCAGTATTTT. Residues: CASTAQGTGSDTQYF.

This clonotype occurred many times. This chain uses TRBV20-1 with TRBJ1-1, with a possible D match to TRBD1 (5 bases). CDR3 size: 14 residues. Per the germline V gene, CDR1 is DFQATT and CDR2 is SNEGSKA (reference sequence). The CDR3 sequence is CRGAQEPMNTEAFF. The CDR3 coding sequence is TGCAGGGGAGCACAGGAACCCATGAACACTGAAGCTTTCTTT.

This rearrangement joins TRBV5-1 to TRBJ2-5; D is undetermined. The CDR3 extends over 13 amino acids. Germline V gene data show CDR1 as SGHRS and CDR2 as YFSETQ. V shed 0 bases and J shed 6 bases, with 9 bases lying between them. The CDR3 spells CASSLGGQKTQYF. The CDR3 DNA is TGCGCCAGCAGCTTGGGGGGTCAAAAGACCCAGTACTTC.

A word on this clonotype: A much larger clone sits a single nucleotide away, making a read error possible. This CDR3 reads CASGYEVAGPSTGELFF. DNA of the CDR3: TGTGCCAGCGGTTACGAGGTGGCAGGGCCTAGCACCGGGGAGCTGTTTTTT. The chain has TRBV6-5 and TRBJ2-2, with D possibly matching TRBD1 (5 bases). In germline, CDR1 is MNHEY, CDR2 SVGAGI. There are 17 residues in the CDR3.

This clonotype was picked up many times. The chain carries TRBV28 and TRBJ2-4; TRBD1 aligns across 9 bases. Germline assignment: CDR1 MDHEN and CDR2 SYDVKM. The CDR3 length is 14 residues. V shed 4 bases, J shed 7 bases, and the junction held 5 bases outside the gene matches. This CDR3 is CASSYRGRGNIQYF. The CDR3 region has the DNA TGTGCCAGCAGTTACAGGGGGCGCGGGAACATTCAGTACTTC.

This clonotype was observed at least ten times. The chain carries TRBV11-2 and TRBJ1-2; no definite D call. Looked up from germline, CDR1 is SGHAT and CDR2 is FQNNGV. This CDR3 contains 12 residues. The V end lost 3 bases, the J end lost 2 bases, and 4 bases lay between the germline ends. CDR3 sequence reads: CASSFDNYGYTF. DNA for the CDR3: TGTGCCAGCAGCTTCGACAACTATGGCTACACCTTC.